This TCR beta chain was found in a study of identical twins. Broader study findings: For out-of-frame alpha sequences shared by twins, low generation probability was in excess.

The CDR3 is made up of 15 amino acids. CDR1 KGHSH and CDR2 LQKENI come from the germline V gene. J gave up 1 base and V 1 base, and 1 base lay outside the gene matches. One entry per CDR3 protein, called by TCRdb with MiXCR from the 5' RACE reads. The repertoire holds about 530,000 distinct CDR3 sequences, with 13% to 15% as singletons. This clonotype was observed a handful of times. The antigen remains undetermined. The same data also went into a second study, on yellow fever vaccine responses in identical twins.

The chain is built from TRBV18 and TRBJ2-3; 8 bases line up with TRBD1. What was sequenced was CD4+ T cells sorted from blood. This TCR came from a woman younger than 30 in good health. CDR3 region: CASSPLGQGTDTQYF. The CDR3 region has the DNA TGTGCCAGCTCACCACTGGGACAGGGCACAGATACGCAGTATTTT.